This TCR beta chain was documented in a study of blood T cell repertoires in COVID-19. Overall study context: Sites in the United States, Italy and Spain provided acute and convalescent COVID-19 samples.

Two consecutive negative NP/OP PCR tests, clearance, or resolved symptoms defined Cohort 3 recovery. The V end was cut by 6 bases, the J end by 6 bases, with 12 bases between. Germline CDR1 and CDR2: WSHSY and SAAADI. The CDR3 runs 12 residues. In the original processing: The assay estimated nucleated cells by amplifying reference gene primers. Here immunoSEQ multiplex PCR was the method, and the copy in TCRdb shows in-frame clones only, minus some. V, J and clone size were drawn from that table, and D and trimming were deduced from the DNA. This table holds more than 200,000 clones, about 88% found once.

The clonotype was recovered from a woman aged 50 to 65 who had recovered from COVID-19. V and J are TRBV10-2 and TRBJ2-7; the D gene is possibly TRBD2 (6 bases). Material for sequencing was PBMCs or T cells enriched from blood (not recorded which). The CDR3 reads CASSGRRGEQYF. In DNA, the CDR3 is TGCGCCAGCAGCGGAAGGAGGGGCGAGCAGTACTTC.